A single sample gave rise to the 18 T cell receptor beta chains below, sequenced in a study of blood T cell repertoires in COVID-19. This table comes from immunoSEQ multiplex PCR, and its TCRdb copy is limited to in-frame clones, with some not included. The table has 200,000 to 250,000 clones, 82% seen once. The sample taken for sequencing was PBMCs or T cells enriched from blood (not recorded which). The receptors were gathered from a woman aged 55-69 years who had recovered from COVID-19.

V gene TRBV6-5 combines with J gene TRBJ1-4; 8 bases are shared with TRBD1. V gave up 5 bases and J gave up 8 bases; unmatched junction bases: 10. Germline V gene data show CDR1 as MNHEY and CDR2 as SVGAGI. This CDR3 has 15 amino acids. The DNA of the CDR3 is TGTGCCAGCAGTCACAGGGGGAGCGGTCAAGAAAAACTGTTTTTT. Protein: CASSHRGSGQEKLFF.

This clone has a single count. This chain connects TRBV5-1 to TRBJ1-4; 9 bases match TRBD1. After removal of 1 base from V and 8 bases from J, the junction contained 6 bases not matched to a gene. CDR3 length: 15 amino acids. Germline V gene data show CDR1 as SGHRS and CDR2 as YFSETQ. This CDR3 reads CASSLTQGAKEKLFF. Written as DNA, the CDR3 is TGCGCCAGCAGCTTGACACAGGGGGCGAAGGAAAAACTGTTTTTT.

This chain links TRBV9 with TRBJ2-3; 12 bases are a match to TRBD2. Unmatched junction bases numbered 4, after V lost 3 bases and J lost 2 bases. This CDR3 has 16 residues. From germline, CDR1 is SGDLS and CDR2 YYNGEE. CDR3 loop: CASSALAGGVTDTQYF. The CDR3 DNA reads TGTGCCAGCAGCGCCCTAGCGGGGGGGGTCACAGATACGCAGTATTTT.

The chain recombines TRBV29-1 with TRBJ1-1, with unresolved D. Trimming removed 4 bases at V and 0 bases at J, with 9 bases between. In germline, CDR1 is SQVTM, CDR2 ANQGSEA. CDR3 length equals 13 residues. CDR3 region: CSVVRQLNTEAFF. Written as DNA, the CDR3 is TGCAGCGTTGTGCGGCAGCTGAACACTGAAGCTTTCTTT.

The J gene is TRBJ1-2, the V gene TRBV24-1; perhaps TRBD1 as D (6 bases). Trimming cost V 8 bases and J 0 bases, with 27 bases left between them. Germline CDR1 KGHDR, CDR2 SFDVKD. The CDR3 is 19 residues long. The CDR3 coding sequence is TGTGCCACCACCGTCGGGAGGAATTCCCTACAGGGAGCTAACTATGGCTACACCTTC. Translation gives CATTVGRNSLQGANYGYTF.

This clone appeared a few times. The CDR3 sequence is CASSIRTAEFYGYTF. DNA of the CDR3: TGTGCCAGTAGTATCCGGACAGCCGAGTTCTATGGCTACACCTTC. This chain links TRBV19 with TRBJ1-2, with a tentative D call TRBD1 (6 bases). Trimming pared 3 bases from V and 4 bases from J, leaving 15 bases between. This CDR3 has 15 residues. Germline-derived CDR1 and CDR2 are LNHDA and SQIVND (reference sequence).

This clone was detected only once. The V gene is TRBV2, the J gene TRBJ2-5; TRBD2 matches 8 bases. Germline V gene sequence: CDR1 SNHLY, CDR2 FYNNEI. J lost 1 base, V lost 3 bases, and 7 bases had no gene match. The CDR3 is 16 amino acids. The chain's CDR3 is CASSDESGGIQETQYF. CDR3 in DNA: TGTGCCAGCAGTGACGAAAGCGGGGGAATCCAAGAGACCCAGTACTTC.

V usage is TRBV3-1 (or the pseudogene TRBV3-2) and J usage is TRBJ1-1; D gene ambiguous. The CDR3 has 16 residues. Trimming stripped 0 bases from V and 4 bases from J, with 15 bases between. Per the germline V gene, CDR1 is LGHDT and CDR2 is YNNKEL (reference sequence). CDR3 protein: CASSQDRGRGGTEAFF. The CDR3 coding sequence is TGTGCCAGCAGCCAAGATCGCGGCAGAGGTGGCACTGAAGCTTTCTTT.

This clone was seen only a few times. This rearrangement joins TRBV4-3 to TRBJ1-2, with D uncertain. CDR1 is LGHNA and CDR2 is YSLEER in the germline V gene. The V and J ends lost 0 bases and 7 bases respectively, with 12 bases between them. The CDR3 extends over 14 amino acids. CDR3 loop: CASSQDAGVGGYTF. CDR3 sequence (DNA): TGCGCCAGCAGCCAAGATGCCGGGGTGGGTGGCTACACCTTC.

The gene calls are TRBV7-2 and TRBJ2-1; TRBD2 agrees at 8 bases. This CDR3 spans 15 amino acids. Germline CDR1 reads SGHTA; CDR2 reads FQGNSA. With 2 bases clipped from V and 2 bases from J, the junction kept 2 bases outside the gene matches. In nucleotides, the CDR3 is TGTGCCAGCAGCTTAAGCGGGAGCCCCTACAATGAGCAGTTCTTC. Translated, it gives CASSLSGSPYNEQFF.

CDR3: CASTPETGGLDTQYF. For the CDR3, the DNA is TGTGCCAGCACCCCCGAGACAGGGGGCTTAGATACGCAGTATTTT. V gene TRBV7-9 combines with J gene TRBJ2-3, with 10 bases identical to TRBD1. CDR3 length: 15 amino acids. In germline, CDR1 is SEHNR, CDR2 FQNEAQ (reference sequence). After removal of 7 bases from V and 5 bases from J, the junction contained 9 bases not matched to a gene.

The chain recombines TRBV14 with TRBJ2-2, with D possibly TRBD2 on 6 matching bases. The CDR3 consists of 16 residues. CDR1 is SGHDN, CDR2 FVKESK, per germline. The V end lost 3 bases, the J end lost 6 bases, and 17 bases lay between the germline ends. The CDR3 is CASSHYRGRGAGELFF. The CDR3, as DNA: TGTGCCAGCAGCCACTATCGGGGGAGAGGGGCCGGGGAGCTGTTTTTT.

The V and J genes are TRBV11-1 and TRBJ1-1; 9 bases fit TRBD1. Germline V gene sequence: CDR1 SGHAT, CDR2 FQDESV (reference sequence). This CDR3 region has 16 residues. The V gene end was trimmed by 7 bases and the J gene end by 0 bases; junction bases not matched to a gene: 9. The CDR3 reads CASTRGTGRLNTEAFF. The DNA of the CDR3 is TGTGCCAGCACCCGTGGGACAGGGAGGTTGAACACTGAAGCTTTCTTT.

This sequence joins TRBV6-5 and TRBJ2-7; 7 nucleotides align to TRBD1. The junction had 7 bases not matched to a gene; V was cut back by 8 bases and J by 3 bases. The germline gives CDR1 MNHEY, CDR2 SVGAGI. The length of the CDR3 is 13 residues. The CDR3: CASDRGQGYEQYF. The CDR3 DNA follows: TGTGCCAGCGATAGGGGGCAGGGCTACGAGCAGTACTTC.

The chain links TRBV11-2 to TRBJ1-2, with 9 bases matching TRBD1. V was clipped by 5 bases and J by 4 bases; unmatched bases: 8. CDR3 length: 15 amino acids. Germline V gene data show CDR1 as SGHAT and CDR2 as FQNNGV. The CDR3 region has the DNA TGTGCCAGCAGCCAGACAGGGGGGAGAATCTATGGCTACACCTTC. It codes for CASSQTGGRIYGYTF.

The chain combines TRBV5-8 with TRBJ1-5; D ambiguous. Germline assignment: CDR1 SGHTS and CDR2 YDEGEE. This CDR3 contains 12 residues. The germline V and J ends were trimmed by 10 bases and 5 bases, with 13 bases remaining between them. The CDR3 coding sequence is TGTGCCTGGGCGCGGCGGGATCAGCCCCAGCATTTT. It is translated as CAWARRDQPQHF. Complete variable domain (other parts from reference TRBV5-8 and TRBJ1-5): EAGVTQSPTHLIKTRGQQATLRCSPISGHTSVYWYQQALGLGLQFLLWYDEGEERNRGNFPPRFSGRQFPNYSSELNVNALELEDSALYLCAWARRDQPQHFGDGTRLSIL.

This clone was detected only once. The V call is TRBV18, the J call TRBJ1-2; D gene ambiguous. The germline V and J ends were trimmed by 3 bases and 4 bases, with 15 bases remaining between them. The CDR3 is made up of 15 amino acids. Germline V gene lookup returns CDR1 KGHSH and CDR2 LQKENI. The CDR3 bases are TGTGCCAGCTCACCGCCACCCGATTCGGGCTATGGCTACACCTTC. It translates to CASSPPPDSGYGYTF. The full variable domain, rest sourced from reference TRBV18 and TRBJ1-2, is NAGVMQNPRHLVRRRGQEARLRCSPMKGHSHVYWYRQLPEEGLKFMVYLQKENIIDESGMPKERFSAEFPKEGPSILRIQQVVRGDSAAYFCASSPPPDSGYGYTFGSGTRLTVV.

This chain joins TRBV5-4 and TRBJ2-1, with 10 bases lining up with TRBD2. Trimming cost V 5 bases and J 6 bases; bases outside gene matches: 11. Germline V gene data show CDR1 as SGHNT and CDR2 as YYREEE (reference sequence). The CDR3 is 16 amino acids. The CDR3, as DNA: TGTGCCAGCAGAACCCAAGCGGGAGGGGCGGGCAATGAGCAGTTCTTC. This encodes CASRTQAGGAGNEQFF.